These T cell receptor beta chains were read from a single sample in a study of T cell responses to AZD1222 COVID-19 vaccine. Clones were sequenced by immunoSEQ multiplex PCR, and TCRdb holds only the in-frame ones, with some missing. Found here are about 100,000 clones, 70% to 90% of them singletons; the top ten hold 4.5% to 5.5%. Specimen: peripheral blood, collected 28 days after the second AZD1222 dose. The receptors originated from an adult who received the AZD1222 COVID-19 vaccine. CDR3s include the opening cysteine and the closing phenylalanine or tryptophan. The D gene is left open where the match is weak.

d_call	v_call	j_call	cdr3_aa
.	TRBV4-3	TRBJ1-1	CASSQGGLREAFF
TRBD1	TRBV19	TRBJ2-7	CASSTTGTGGYEQYF
.	TRBV7-6	TRBJ2-5	CASSPGETQYF
TRBD1	TRBV2	TRBJ2-5	CASTPGGTGLLETQYF
TRBD1	TRBV7-6	TRBJ2-7	CASKGQGYEQYF
.	TRBV4-1	TRBJ2-1	CASSPSGQTLSYNEQFF
.	TRBV3-1/TRBV3-2	TRBJ1-4	CASSQGPREKLFF
.	TRBV4-2	TRBJ1-3	CASKEEGSGNTIYF
TRBD1	TRBV19	TRBJ2-3	CASSMGQGAGTQYF
.	TRBV5-1	TRBJ2-7	CASSLLTGPYEQYF
.	TRBV2	TRBJ2-7	CASIRASSGEQYF
.	TRBV19	TRBJ1-3	CASSFFGRDSGNTIYF
.	TRBV3-1/TRBV3-2	TRBJ1-1	CASSQLSNTEAFF
TRBD2	TRBV2	TRBJ2-2	CASSEVPSGGARELFF
.	TRBV6-2/TRBV6-3	TRBJ1-4	CASRPRGGGEKLFF
.	TRBV7-9	TRBJ2-5	CASSPLRWEGVGETQYF
TRBD1	TRBV7-2	TRBJ1-1	CASSSAGTGNGRNTEAFF
.	TRBV12-5	TRBJ1-3	CASGSLVGNTIYF
.	TRBV4-3	TRBJ2-6	CASSHQQGPSSGANVLTF
.	TRBV9	TRBJ2-5	CASSGTGTQTQYF
TRBD1	TRBV5-6	TRBJ1-1	CASSFLGTGSTEAFF
.	TRBV7-2	TRBJ1-2	CASSLVPRPSNYGYTF
TRBD1	TRBV10-3	TRBJ2-3	CAISEPTGGRDTQYF
.	TRBV6-5	TRBJ1-3	CASHPGSPGNTIYF
TRBD1	TRBV5-1	TRBJ2-7	CASSLGAGTGYEQYF
TRBD1	TRBV6-4	TRBJ1-2	CASSPGTGANYGYTF
.	TRBV4-1	TRBJ1-5	CASSQSGDVQPQHF
.	TRBV10-3	TRBJ2-5	CAIGQSEETQYF
.	TRBV24-1	TRBJ1-1	CATSNEGTGTEAFF
TRBD1	TRBV9	TRBJ1-1	CASSVEGQGMNTEAFF
.	TRBV30	TRBJ1-2	CAWREQGGYYGYTF
.	TRBV7-2	TRBJ2-3	CASSSPVAADTQYF
TRBD2	TRBV7-9	TRBJ2-5	CASSPPALAGGRAQETQYF
.	TRBV2	TRBJ1-3	CASSDTGSGNTIYF
.	TRBV15	TRBJ1-5	CATSRDLGQNQPQHF
.	TRBV4-2	TRBJ2-7	CASSQDFGRSSYEQYF
.	TRBV7-6	TRBJ1-2	CASSWGELANYGYTF
TRBD2	TRBV6-2/TRBV6-3	TRBJ2-1	CASSLAVYNEQFF
.	TRBV19	TRBJ1-1	CASSIQPTGNTEAFF
TRBD1	TRBV2	TRBJ1-6	CASSVRDRRNSPLHF
.	TRBV2	TRBJ1-6	CASSEPPAGSPLHF
.	TRBV30	TRBJ1-6	CAWSVPGEGSSPLHF
.	TRBV6-5	TRBJ2-5	CASSYPGRRETQYF
.	TRBV4-3	TRBJ1-2	CASSQDRVSGYTF
.	TRBV10-1	TRBJ2-5	CASSEGSAGGGETQYF
.	TRBV5-1	TRBJ2-5	CASSLNDGRQETQYF
.	TRBV7-2	TRBJ2-7	CASSAMAGASYEQYF
.	TRBV18	TRBJ2-7	CASSPRQTSSYEQYF
TRBD2	TRBV7-9	TRBJ2-1	CASSRTSGGSQFF
TRBD1	TRBV5-1	TRBJ2-3	CASSSSGTGGTDTQYF
TRBD2	TRBV7-8	TRBJ2-3	CASSSSQRGAGTQYF
.	TRBV4-3	TRBJ1-2	CASSQDGGRDGYTF
.	TRBV27	TRBJ1-2	CASRANGQPVYGYTF
.	TRBV6-5	TRBJ1-2	CASSYSYSNYGYTF
.	TRBV7-2	TRBJ1-3	CASSLAAAPSGNTIYF
TRBD1	TRBV12-3/TRBV12-4	TRBJ2-3	CASSPPRGDTQYF
.	TRBV5-1	TRBJ1-2	CASSFDGGSAGYTF
.	TRBV29-1	TRBJ2-7	CSVELPYEQYF
.	TRBV4-1	TRBJ1-5	CASSQDARGDQPQHF
TRBD2	TRBV24-1	TRBJ2-1	CATSDPGTSGGENEQFF